This TCR beta chain is drawn from a study of neurological immune-mediated disorders. General study points: None of the CDR3 amino acid sequences of expanded clones were shared across subjects, and this suggested private repertoires in all groups.

Using its own MiXCR run on the 5' RACE reads, TCRdb lists one record per CDR3 protein. This table holds under 90,000 distinct CDR3 sequences, around 3.4% found once. This clonotype was seen at least ten times. The antigen is unknown. This CDR3 is built from 16 residues. J gave up 1 base and V 2 bases, and 2 bases lay outside the gene matches. Germline loops: CDR1 MNHEY, CDR2 SVGAGI. This sequence was found in a woman in her fifties or sixties with multiple sclerosis. This chain links TRBV6-5 with TRBJ2-3, with TRBD2 identical over 11 bases. Material: PBMCs. The CDR3 sequence is CASSYVLAGGTDTQYF. In DNA, the CDR3 is TGTGCCAGCAGTTACGTACTAGCGGGGGGCACAGATACGCAGTATTTT.